The 5 T cell receptor beta chains given below trace back to one sample, sequenced in a study of T cell responses to AZD1222 COVID-19 vaccine (dated by TCRdb to about 2021). The meaning of the sample's time point label: baseline before first vaccination. Libraries came from the immunoSEQ multiplex PCR assay. In its TCRdb copy, this immuneACCESS table keeps in-frame sequences only and misses some clones. Where compared with another copy, unresolved V genes explain less than half of these, and the others have no known cause. The table for this sample records about 140,000 clones. Of the sample, 2.2% is held by the ten largest clones. Sequencing input: peripheral blood. The source is an adult in good health.

This rearrangement joins TRBV7-9 to TRBJ2-1; TRBD2 matches 8 bases. Germline assignment: CDR1 SEHNR and CDR2 FQNEAQ (reference sequence). V gave up 1 base and J gave up 7 bases; unmatched junction bases: 18. There are 19 residues in the CDR3. The CDR3 region has the DNA TGTGCCAGCAGCTTAGTCAACAGTGACGGGATAGCGGGGTGGAATGAGCAGTTCTTC. Amino acids: CASSLVNSDGIAGWNEQFF. Based on the CDR3 plus reference TRBV7-9 and TRBJ2-1, the full variable domain is DTGVSQNPRHKITKRGQNVTFRCDPISEHNRLYWYRQTLGQGPEFLTYFQNEAQLEKSRLLSDRFSAERPKGSFSTLEIQRTEQGDSAMYLCASSLVNSDGIAGWNEQFFGPGTRLTVL.

Regarding this clone: This sample also contains other DNA sequences that code for the same CDR3. V gene TRBV14 combines with J gene TRBJ1-3; tentatively, D is TRBD1 (6 bases). Germline V gene data show CDR1 as SGHDN and CDR2 as FVKESK. This CDR3 has 14 residues. V lost 4 bases and J lost 4, with 11 bases in between. The CDR3 DNA is TGTGCCAGCAGCCGAGGGGGAGCCGGAAACACCATATATTTT. Translating gives CASSRGGAGNTIYF. The complete variable domain, with remaining parts taken from reference TRBV14 and TRBJ1-3, reads EAGVTQFPSHSVIEKGQTVTLRCDPISGHDNLYWYRRVMGKEIKFLLHFVKESKQDESGMPNNRFLAERTGGTYSTLKVQPAELEDSGVYFCASSRGGAGNTIYFGEGSWLTVV.

The rearrangement links TRBV27 to TRBJ2-1; a possible D gene is TRBD1 (5 bases). This CDR3 has 18 amino acids. Per germline, CDR1 MNHEY and CDR2 SMNVEV (reference sequence). Trimming took off 5 bases at V and 8 bases at J, with 28 bases between the two ends. CDR3 protein: CASSERRPSVVGAYEQFF. CDR3 sequence (DNA): TGTGCCAGCAGTGAACGACGACCCTCCGTGGTAGGGGCTTATGAGCAGTTCTTC.

The CDR3 spells CASSLAIGVETQYF. The CDR3 nucleotides are TGTGCCAGCAGCTTAGCGATTGGGGTCGAGACCCAGTACTTC. The chain joins TRBV7-2 to TRBJ2-5; D remains unclear. V was cut by 0 bases and J by 5 bases, with 10 bases left in between. Germline V gene lookup returns CDR1 SGHTA and CDR2 FQGNSA. CDR3 size: 14 residues.

The chain couples TRBV12-3 or TRBV12-4 to TRBJ2-5; the D gene is possibly TRBD2 (6 bases). The CDR3 length is 13 residues. Trimming took off 4 bases at V and 5 bases at J, with 11 bases between the two ends. CDR3 sequence reads: CASSYLARETQYF. The CDR3 DNA sequence: TGTGCCAGCAGTTACCTAGCGAGGGAGACCCAGTACTTC.